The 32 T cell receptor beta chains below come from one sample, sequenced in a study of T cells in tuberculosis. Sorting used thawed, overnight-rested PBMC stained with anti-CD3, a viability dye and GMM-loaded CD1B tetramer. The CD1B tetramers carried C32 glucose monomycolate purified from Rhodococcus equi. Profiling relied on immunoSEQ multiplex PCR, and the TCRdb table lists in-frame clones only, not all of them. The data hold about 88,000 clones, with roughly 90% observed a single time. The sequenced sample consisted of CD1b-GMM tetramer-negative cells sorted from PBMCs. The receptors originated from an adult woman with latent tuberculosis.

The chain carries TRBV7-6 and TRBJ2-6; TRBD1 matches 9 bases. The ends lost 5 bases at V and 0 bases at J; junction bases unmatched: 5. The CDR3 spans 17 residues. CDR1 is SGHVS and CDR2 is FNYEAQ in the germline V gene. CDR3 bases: TGTGCCAGCAGCCGGGACAGGGTGGACTCTGGGGCCAACGTCCTGACTTTC. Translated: CASSRDRVDSGANVLTF.

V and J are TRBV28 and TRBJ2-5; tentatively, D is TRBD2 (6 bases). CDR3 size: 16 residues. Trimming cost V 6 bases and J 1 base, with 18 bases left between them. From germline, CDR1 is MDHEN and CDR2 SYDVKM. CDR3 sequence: CASRASTGTFQETQYF. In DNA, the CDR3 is TGTGCCAGCAGGGCCTCAACCGGGACTTTCCAAGAGACCCAGTACTTC.

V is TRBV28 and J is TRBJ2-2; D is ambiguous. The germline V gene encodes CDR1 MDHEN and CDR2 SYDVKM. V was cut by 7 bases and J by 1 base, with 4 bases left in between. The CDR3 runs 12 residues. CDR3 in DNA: TGTGCCAGCACCCGGAACACCGGGGAGCTGTTTTTT. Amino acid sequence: CASTRNTGELFF.

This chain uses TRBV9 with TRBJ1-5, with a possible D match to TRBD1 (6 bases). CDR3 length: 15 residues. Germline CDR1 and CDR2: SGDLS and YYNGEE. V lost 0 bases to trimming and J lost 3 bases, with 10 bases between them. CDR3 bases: TGTGCCAGCAGCGTAGGGACAGCCGACAATCAGCCCCAGCATTTT. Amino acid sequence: CASSVGTADNQPQHF.

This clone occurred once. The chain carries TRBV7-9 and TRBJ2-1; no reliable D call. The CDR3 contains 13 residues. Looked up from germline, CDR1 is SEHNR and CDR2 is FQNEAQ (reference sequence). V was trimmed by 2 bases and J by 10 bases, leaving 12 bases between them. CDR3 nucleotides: TGTGCCAGCAGCTTAAGTTCTGGGCGAGAGCAGTTCTTC. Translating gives CASSLSSGREQFF.

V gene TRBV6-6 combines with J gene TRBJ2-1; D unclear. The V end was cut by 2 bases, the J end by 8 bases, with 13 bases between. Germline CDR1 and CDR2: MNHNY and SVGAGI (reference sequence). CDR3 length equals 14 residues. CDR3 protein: CASSYTPRSYEQFF. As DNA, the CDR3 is TGTGCCAGCAGTTACACCCCGAGAAGTTATGAGCAGTTCTTC.

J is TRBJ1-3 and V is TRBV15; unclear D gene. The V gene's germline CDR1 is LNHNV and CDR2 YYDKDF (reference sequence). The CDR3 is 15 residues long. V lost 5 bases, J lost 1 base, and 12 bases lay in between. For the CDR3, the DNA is TGTGCCACCAGCGCACAGTTGGGTTCTGGAAACACCATATATTTT. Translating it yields CATSAQLGSGNTIYF.

CDR3 amino acids: CSVGAAPGTF. As DNA, the CDR3 is TGCAGCGTTGGAGCGGCCCCCGGGACCTTC. The rearrangement uses TRBV29-1 and TRBJ1-2, with no clear D. V lost 4 bases and J 14 bases, leaving 14 bases between the germline ends. The germline V gene has CDR1 SQVTM and CDR2 ANQGSEA. The CDR3 is 10 amino acids.

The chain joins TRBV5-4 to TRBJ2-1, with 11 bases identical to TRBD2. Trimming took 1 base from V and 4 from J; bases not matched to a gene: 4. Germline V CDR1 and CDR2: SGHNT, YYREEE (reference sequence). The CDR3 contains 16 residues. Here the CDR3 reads CASSLSVAGGYNEQFF. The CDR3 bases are TGTGCCAGCAGCTTGTCCGTAGCGGGGGGGTACAATGAGCAGTTCTTC.

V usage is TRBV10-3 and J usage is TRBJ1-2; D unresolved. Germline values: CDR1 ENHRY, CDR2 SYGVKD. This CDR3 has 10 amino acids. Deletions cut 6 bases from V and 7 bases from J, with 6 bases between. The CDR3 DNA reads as TGTGCCATCAGGTCCGGTGGCTACACCTTC. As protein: CAIRSGGYTF.

The CDR3 protein is CASTNYRDTGNTIYF. The CDR3 DNA sequence: TGTGCCAGTACAAATTACAGGGATACTGGAAACACCATATATTTT. The V gene is TRBV19, the J gene TRBJ1-3; D perhaps matches TRBD1 (6 bases). The V end was cut by 7 bases, the J end by 2 bases, with 15 bases between. Germline CDR1 LNHDA, CDR2 SQIVND (reference sequence). CDR3 length: 15 amino acids.

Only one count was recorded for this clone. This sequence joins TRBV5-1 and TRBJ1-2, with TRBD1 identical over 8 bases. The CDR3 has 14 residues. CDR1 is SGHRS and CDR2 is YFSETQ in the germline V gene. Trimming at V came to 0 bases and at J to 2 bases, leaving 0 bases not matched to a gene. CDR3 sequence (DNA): TGCGCCAGCAGCTTGGGGACAGGGAACTATGGCTACACCTTC. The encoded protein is CASSLGTGNYGYTF.

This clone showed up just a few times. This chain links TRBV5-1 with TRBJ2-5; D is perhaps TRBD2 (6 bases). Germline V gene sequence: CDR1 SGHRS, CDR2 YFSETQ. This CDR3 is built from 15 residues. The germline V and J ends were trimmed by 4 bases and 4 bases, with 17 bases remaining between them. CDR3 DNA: TGCGCCAGCAGCCAGCGCGGGGCGAGTAGAGAGACCCAGTACTTC. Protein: CASSQRGASRETQYF.

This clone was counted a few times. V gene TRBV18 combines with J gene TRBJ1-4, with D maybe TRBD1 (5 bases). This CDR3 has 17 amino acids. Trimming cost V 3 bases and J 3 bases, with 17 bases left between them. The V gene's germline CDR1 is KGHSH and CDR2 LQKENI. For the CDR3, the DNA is TGTGCCAGCTCACCTGACAGCACGGTCTCGCCTAATGAAAAACTGTTTTTT. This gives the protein CASSPDSTVSPNEKLFF.

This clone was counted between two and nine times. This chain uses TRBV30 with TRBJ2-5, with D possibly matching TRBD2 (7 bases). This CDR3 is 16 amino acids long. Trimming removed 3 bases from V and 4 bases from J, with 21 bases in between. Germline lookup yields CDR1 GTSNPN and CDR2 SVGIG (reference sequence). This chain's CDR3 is CAWRDPYGGGRETQYF. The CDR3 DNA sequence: TGTGCCTGGAGGGATCCCTATGGGGGGGGCCGAGAGACCCAGTACTTC.

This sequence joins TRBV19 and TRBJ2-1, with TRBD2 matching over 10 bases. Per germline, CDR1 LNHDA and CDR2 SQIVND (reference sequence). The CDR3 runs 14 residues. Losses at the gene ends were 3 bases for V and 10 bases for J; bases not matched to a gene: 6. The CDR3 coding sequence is TGTGCCAGTAGTATCCTAGCGGGGGAGGGGGAGCAGTTCTTC. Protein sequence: CASSILAGEGEQFF.

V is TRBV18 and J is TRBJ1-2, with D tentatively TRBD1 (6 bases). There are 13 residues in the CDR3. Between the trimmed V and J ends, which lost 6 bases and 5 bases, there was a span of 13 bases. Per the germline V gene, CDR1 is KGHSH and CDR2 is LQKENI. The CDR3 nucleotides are TGTGCCAGCTCTCCCGGACAGCGATATGGCTACACCTTC. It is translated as CASSPGQRYGYTF.

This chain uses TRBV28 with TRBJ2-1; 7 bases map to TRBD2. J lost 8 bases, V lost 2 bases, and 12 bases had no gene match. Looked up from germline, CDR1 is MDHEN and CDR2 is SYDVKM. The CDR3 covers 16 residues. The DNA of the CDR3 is TGTGCCAGCAGTTTAGGGTTAGCGGGTCAAAAGGATGAGCAGTTCTTC. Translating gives CASSLGLAGQKDEQFF.

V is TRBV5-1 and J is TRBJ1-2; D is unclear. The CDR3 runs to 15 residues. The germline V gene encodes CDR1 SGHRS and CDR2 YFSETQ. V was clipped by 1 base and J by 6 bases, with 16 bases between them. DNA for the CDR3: TGCGCCAGCAGCTTGTTAAGGGCGGGGATCGATGGCTACACCTTC. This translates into CASSLLRAGIDGYTF.

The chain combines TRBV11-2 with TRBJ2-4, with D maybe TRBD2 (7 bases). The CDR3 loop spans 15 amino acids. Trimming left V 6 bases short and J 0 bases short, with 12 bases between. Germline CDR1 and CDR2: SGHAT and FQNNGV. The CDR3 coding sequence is TGTGCCAGCAGGAGGGGGGGACTAGCCAAAAACATTCAGTACTTC. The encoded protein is CASRRGGLAKNIQYF.

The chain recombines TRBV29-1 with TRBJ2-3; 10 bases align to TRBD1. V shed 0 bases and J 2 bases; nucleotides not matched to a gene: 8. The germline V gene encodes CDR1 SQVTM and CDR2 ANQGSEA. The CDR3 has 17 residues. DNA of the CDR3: TGCAGCGTTGAAGATGAGACAGGGGGCGCCTTCACAGATACGCAGTATTTT. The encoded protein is CSVEDETGGAFTDTQYF.

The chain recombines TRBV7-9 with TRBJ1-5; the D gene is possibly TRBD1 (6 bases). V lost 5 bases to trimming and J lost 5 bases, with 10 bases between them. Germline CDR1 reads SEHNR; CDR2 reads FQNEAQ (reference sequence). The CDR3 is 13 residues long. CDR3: CASSPGQYQPQHF. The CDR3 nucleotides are TGTGCCAGCAGCCCTGGACAGTATCAGCCCCAGCATTTT.

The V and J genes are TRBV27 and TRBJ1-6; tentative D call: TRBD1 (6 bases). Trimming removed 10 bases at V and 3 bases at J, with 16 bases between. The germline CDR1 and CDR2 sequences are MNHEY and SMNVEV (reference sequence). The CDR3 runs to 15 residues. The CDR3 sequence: CATRGGAFYNSPLHF. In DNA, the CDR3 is TGTGCCACCCGGGGGGGGGCTTTCTATAATTCACCCCTCCACTTT.

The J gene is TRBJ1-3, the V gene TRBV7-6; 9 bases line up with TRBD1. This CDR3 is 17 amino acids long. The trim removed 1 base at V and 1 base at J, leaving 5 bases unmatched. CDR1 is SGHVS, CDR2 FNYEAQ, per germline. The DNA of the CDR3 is TGTGCCAGCAGCTTAGTGACGGGACAGGGATCTGGAAACACCATATATTTT. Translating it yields CASSLVTGQGSGNTIYF.

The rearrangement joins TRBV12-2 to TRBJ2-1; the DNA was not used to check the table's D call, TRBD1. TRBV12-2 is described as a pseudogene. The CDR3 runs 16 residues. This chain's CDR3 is CASRQGSDLRNNEQFF. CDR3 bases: TGTGCAAGTCGGCAGGGGAGCGACCTTCGGAACAATGAGCAGTTCTTC.

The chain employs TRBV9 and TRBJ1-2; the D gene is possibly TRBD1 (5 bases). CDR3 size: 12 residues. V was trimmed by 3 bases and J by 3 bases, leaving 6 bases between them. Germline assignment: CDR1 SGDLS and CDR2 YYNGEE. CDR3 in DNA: TGTGCCAGCAGCGACAGGTACTATGGCTACACCTTC. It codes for CASSDRYYGYTF.

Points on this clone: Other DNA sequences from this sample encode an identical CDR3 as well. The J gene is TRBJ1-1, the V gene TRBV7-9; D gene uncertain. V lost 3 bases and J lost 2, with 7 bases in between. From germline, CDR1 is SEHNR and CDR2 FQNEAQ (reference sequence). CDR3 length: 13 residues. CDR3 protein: CASSLGRNTEAFF. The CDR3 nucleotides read TGTGCCAGCAGCTTGGGGAGAAACACTGAAGCTTTCTTT.

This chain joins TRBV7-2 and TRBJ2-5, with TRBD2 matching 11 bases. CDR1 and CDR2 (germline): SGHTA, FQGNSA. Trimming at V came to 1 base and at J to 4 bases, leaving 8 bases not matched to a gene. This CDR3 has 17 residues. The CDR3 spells CASSLVPLAGGGETQYF. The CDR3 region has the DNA TGTGCCAGCAGCTTAGTCCCCTTAGCGGGGGGGGGAGAGACCCAGTACTTC.

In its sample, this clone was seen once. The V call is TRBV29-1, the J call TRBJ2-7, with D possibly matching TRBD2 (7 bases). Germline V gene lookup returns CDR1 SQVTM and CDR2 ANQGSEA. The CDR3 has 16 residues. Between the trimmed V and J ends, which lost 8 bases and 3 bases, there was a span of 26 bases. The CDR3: CSPRGQSGGCIYEQYV. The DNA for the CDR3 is TGCAGCCCACGAGGACAGTCGGGGGGCTGTATCTACGAGCAGTACGTC.

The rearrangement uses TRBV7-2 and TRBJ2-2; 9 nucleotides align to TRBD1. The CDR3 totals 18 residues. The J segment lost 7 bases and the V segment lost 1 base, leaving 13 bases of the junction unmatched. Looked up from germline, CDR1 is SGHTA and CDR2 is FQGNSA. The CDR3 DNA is TGTGCCAGCAGCTTAGTCTTCAGGGGACAGGGAATGGTCGGGGAGCTGTTTTTT. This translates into CASSLVFRGQGMVGELFF. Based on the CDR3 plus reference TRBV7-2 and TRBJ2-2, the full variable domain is GAGVSQSPSNKVTEKGKDVELRCDPISGHTALYWYRQSLGQGLEFLIYFQGNSAPDKSGLPSDRFSAERTGGSVSTLTIQRTQQEDSAVYLCASSLVFRGQGMVGELFFGEGSRLTVL.

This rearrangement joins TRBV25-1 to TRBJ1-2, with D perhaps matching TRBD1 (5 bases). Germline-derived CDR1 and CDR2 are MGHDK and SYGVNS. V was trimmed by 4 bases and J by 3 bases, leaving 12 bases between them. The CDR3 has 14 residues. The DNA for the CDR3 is TGTGCCAGCAGTGTTGGAGGGGACGACTATGGCTACACCTTC. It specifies CASSVGGDDYGYTF.

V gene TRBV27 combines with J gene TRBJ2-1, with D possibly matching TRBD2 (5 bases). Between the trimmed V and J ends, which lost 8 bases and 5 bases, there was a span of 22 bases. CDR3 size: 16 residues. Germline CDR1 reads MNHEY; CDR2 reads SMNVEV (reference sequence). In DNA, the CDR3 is TGTGCCAGCCGGCGAAGGGTCGGGGAAACTCACAATGAGCAGTTCTTC. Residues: CASRRRVGETHNEQFF.